The 30 T cell receptor beta chains given below trace back to one sample, sequenced in a study of blood T cell repertoires in COVID-19. The table came from immunoSEQ multiplex PCR; TCRdb's copy has only in-frame clones and leaves some out. The data contain a few hundred thousand clones, about 90% of them singletons. Sequenced sample: PBMCs or T cells enriched from blood (not recorded which). The receptors were gathered from a woman between 25 and 40 years old who had recovered from COVID-19.

The chain combines TRBV30 with TRBJ1-6; 7 nucleotides align to TRBD1. V dropped 1 base and J dropped 6; count of bases not matched to a gene: 6. In germline, CDR1 is GTSNPN, CDR2 SVGIG (reference sequence). This CDR3 is built from 15 residues. The CDR3 here is CAWSEAAGGNSPLHF. For the CDR3, the DNA is TGTGCCTGGAGTGAGGCGGCAGGGGGTAATTCACCCCTCCACTTT.

The V and J genes are TRBV28 and TRBJ2-7; 11 bases fit TRBD2. V lost 1 base, J lost 0 bases, and 8 bases stayed unmatched. The CDR3 runs 18 residues. Germline V gene lookup returns CDR1 MDHEN and CDR2 SYDVKM. Here the CDR3 reads CASSLLGHTSGGSYEQYF. The CDR3 DNA is TGTGCCAGCAGTTTATTAGGGCACACTAGCGGGGGCTCCTACGAGCAGTACTTC.

This clone was picked up one time. The rearrangement uses TRBV10-1 and TRBJ1-6, with 8 bases aligning to TRBD1. The CDR3 has 17 residues. The trim removed 6 bases at V and 0 bases at J, leaving 7 bases unmatched. Germline V gene lookup returns CDR1 WNHNN and CDR2 SYGVQD (reference sequence). The CDR3 bases are TGCGCCAGCAGCCTGGACAGGGACAGCTCCTATAATTCACCCCTCCACTTT. This gives the protein CASSLDRDSSYNSPLHF.

The V gene is TRBV29-1, the J gene TRBJ1-2; 9 bases line up with TRBD1. The ends lost 6 bases at V and 2 bases at J; junction bases unmatched: 1. The length of the CDR3 is 12 residues. Germline V gene sequence: CDR1 SQVTM, CDR2 ANQGSEA. For the CDR3, the DNA is TGCAGCGTACAGGGGGCGAACTATGGCTACACCTTC. Protein sequence: CSVQGANYGYTF.

V and J are TRBV27 and TRBJ1-5; tentative D call: TRBD1 (6 bases). This CDR3 is 16 amino acids long. The germline CDR1 and CDR2 sequences are MNHEY and SMNVEV (reference sequence). V shed 6 bases and J shed 5 bases, with 20 bases lying between them. CDR3 nucleotide sequence: TGTGCCAGCAGCTCATTATTTAACAGGGATCATCAGCCCCAGCATTTT. It codes for CASSSLFNRDHQPQHF.

The J gene is TRBJ1-1, the V gene TRBV19, with 11 bases identical to TRBD1. V lost 6 bases, J lost 4 bases, and 7 bases stayed unmatched. Germline loops: CDR1 LNHDA, CDR2 SQIVND (reference sequence). CDR3 length: 15 amino acids. This CDR3 is CASSRTGGGGTEAFF. As DNA, the CDR3 is TGTGCCAGTAGCCGGACAGGGGGCGGCGGCACTGAAGCTTTCTTT.

Here the CDR3 reads CASSSGGTATDTQYF. Here the CDR3 DNA reads TGTGCCAGCAGCTCAGGGGGGACAGCGACAGATACGCAGTATTTT. The gene calls are TRBV7-8 and TRBJ2-3; D might be TRBD1 (7 bases). In germline, CDR1 is SGHVS, CDR2 FQNEAQ. The CDR3 consists of 15 residues. The V end lost 4 bases, the J end lost 3 bases, and 14 bases lay between the germline ends.

The chain combines TRBV2 with TRBJ2-1; TRBD2 might be the D (6 bases). Per germline, CDR1 SNHLY and CDR2 FYNNEI. The ends were cut back, 6 bases at V and 10 bases at J, with 13 bases in the middle. The CDR3 spans 12 residues. The CDR3 nucleotides read TGTGCCAGCAGCTACCAGGGAGGAGAGCAGTTCTTC. Translation: CASSYQGGEQFF.

The rearrangement uses TRBV7-2 and TRBJ2-7; the match to TRBD2 covers 8 bases. Germline V gene sequence: CDR1 SGHTA, CDR2 FQGNSA. The junction had 5 bases not matched to a gene; V was cut back by 5 bases and J by 2 bases. The CDR3 has 14 residues. CDR3 amino acids: CASSPREGAYEQYF. The CDR3 DNA reads TGTGCCAGCAGCCCCCGGGAGGGGGCCTACGAGCAGTACTTC. The whole variable domain, filled in from reference TRBV7-2 and TRBJ2-7, reads GAGVSQSPSNKVTEKGKDVELRCDPISGHTALYWYRQSLGQGLEFLIYFQGNSAPDKSGLPSDRFSAERTGGSVSTLTIQRTQQEDSAVYLCASSPREGAYEQYFGPGTRLTVT.

The CDR3 reads CSERVADTQYF. The DNA of the CDR3 is TGCAGTGAGAGGGTGGCAGATACGCAGTATTTT. The chain combines TRBV20-1 with TRBJ2-3; TRBD2 is a possible D gene (5 bases). Trimming pared 7 bases from V and 4 bases from J, leaving 9 bases between. The CDR3 has 11 residues. Germline values: CDR1 DFQATT, CDR2 SNEGSKA (reference sequence).

The V call is TRBV2, the J call TRBJ2-6; 11 nucleotides agree with TRBD1. Losses at the gene ends were 8 bases for V and 3 bases for J; bases not matched to a gene: 18. From germline, CDR1 is SNHLY and CDR2 FYNNEI. This CDR3 is 20 amino acids long. The CDR3 spells CASDRPSTGTGGFGANVLTF. The CDR3 nucleotides read TGTGCCAGCGATAGGCCCTCCACCGGGACAGGGGGATTTGGGGCCAACGTCCTGACTTTC.

This clone was detected once. V and J are TRBV25-1 and TRBJ1-5; TRBD1 might be the D (6 bases). The CDR3 is made up of 14 amino acids. V shed 2 bases and J shed 2 bases, with 7 bases lying between them. In germline, CDR1 is MGHDK, CDR2 SYGVNS. In nucleotides, the CDR3 is TGTGCCAGCAGTGAAGCAGGGGGCAATCAGCCCCAGCATTTT. Amino acids: CASSEAGGNQPQHF.

This chain links TRBV2 with TRBJ2-1; tentatively, D is TRBD2 (5 bases). V was pared by 8 bases and J by 0 bases, with 14 bases between. Germline V lookup: CDR1 SNHLY, CDR2 FYNNEI. This CDR3 is 15 amino acids long. CDR3 in DNA: TGTGCCAGCTGCTACTGGGGAGACTCCTACAATGAGCAGTTCTTC. Protein product: CASCYWGDSYNEQFF.

V is TRBV2 and J is TRBJ1-1; D is unclear. Germline V CDR1 and CDR2: SNHLY, FYNNEI. The CDR3 runs to 13 residues. V was trimmed by 6 bases and J by 3 bases, leaving 11 bases between them. The CDR3 DNA reads as TGTGCCAGCAGCTACCTTCGGGACACTGAAGCTTTCTTT. Protein: CASSYLRDTEAFF. The full variable domain, completed using reference TRBV2 and TRBJ1-1, is EPEVTQTPSHQVTQMGQEVILRCVPISNHLYFYWYRQILGQKVEFLVSFYNNEISEKSEIFDDQFSVERPDGSNFTLKIRSTKLEDSAMYFCASSYLRDTEAFFGQGTRLTVV.

The chain carries TRBV27 and TRBJ2-5; D is perhaps TRBD2 (7 bases). V lost 6 bases and J 6 bases, leaving 14 bases between the germline ends. The CDR3 has 13 residues. Germline CDR1 and CDR2: MNHEY and SMNVEV (reference sequence). The CDR3 is CASSWGGPQTQYF. CDR3 in DNA: TGTGCCAGCAGCTGGGGGGGGCCACAGACCCAGTACTTC.

This chain joins TRBV28 and TRBJ1-6, with D perhaps TRBD1 (5 bases). Between the trimmed V and J ends, which lost 5 bases and 0 bases, there was a span of 8 bases. Germline assignment: CDR1 MDHEN and CDR2 SYDVKM. The CDR3 runs to 15 residues. The CDR3 DNA sequence: TGTGCCAGCAGTCCGGACAACTCCTATAATTCACCCCTCCACTTT. Translating gives CASSPDNSYNSPLHF.

The chain carries TRBV6-2 or TRBV6-3 and TRBJ1-5, with D unresolved. Germline values: CDR1 MNHEY, CDR2 SVGEGT. The germline V and J ends were trimmed by 0 bases and 2 bases, with 8 bases remaining between them. The CDR3 sequence is 15 residues long. CDR3: CASSYSSGGNQPQHF. CDR3 DNA sequence: TGTGCCAGCAGTTACTCGTCCGGGGGCAATCAGCCCCAGCATTTT.

The chain recombines TRBV30 with TRBJ1-5; 7 bases fit TRBD1. Germline lookup yields CDR1 GTSNPN and CDR2 SVGIG (reference sequence). J lost 3 bases, V lost 2 bases, and 4 bases had no gene match. The CDR3 consists of 14 residues. As DNA, the CDR3 is TGTGCCTGGAGTCCGGGACAGTACAATCAGCCCCAGCATTTT. Its translation: CAWSPGQYNQPQHF. The variable domain in full, with the rest retrieved from reference TRBV30 and TRBJ1-5, is SQTIHQWPATLVQPVGSPLSLECTVEGTSNPNLYWYRQAAGRGLQLLFYSVGIGQISSEVPQNLSASRPQDRQFILSSKKLLLSDSGFYLCAWSPGQYNQPQHFGDGTRLSIL.

This clone appeared once. The rearrangement joins TRBV7-2 to TRBJ2-3; no clear D. CDR1 SGHTA and CDR2 FQGNSA come from the germline V gene. The germline V and J ends were trimmed by 2 bases and 3 bases, with 9 bases remaining between them. The length of the CDR3 is 14 residues. The CDR3: CASSLKPGTDTQYF. The DNA of the CDR3 is TGTGCCAGCAGCTTAAAACCAGGAACAGATACGCAGTATTTT.

The chain couples TRBV6-1 to TRBJ2-3; 10 bases are a match to TRBD2. This CDR3 is 15 amino acids long. Per germline, CDR1 MNHNS and CDR2 SASEGT. V was clipped by 2 bases and J by 6 bases; unmatched bases: 5. This chain's CDR3 is CASSEKRGGWDTQYF. In DNA, the CDR3 is TGTGCCAGCAGTGAAAAGCGGGGGGGATGGGATACGCAGTATTTT.

This chain joins TRBV5-5 and TRBJ1-2, with TRBD1 identical over 9 bases. The CDR3 is 16 amino acids. Trimming removed 0 bases from V and 13 bases from J; junction bases left unmatched: 16. Germline V lookup: CDR1 SGHKS, CDR2 YYEKEE (reference sequence). CDR3: CASSLARTGVSKFSTF. CDR3 coding DNA: TGTGCCAGCAGCTTGGCCCGGACAGGGGTCTCCAAATTCTCCACCTTC.

The chain is built from TRBV19 and TRBJ1-4, with D possibly matching TRBD1 (5 bases). CDR1 is LNHDA, CDR2 SQIVND, per germline (reference sequence). The V gene lost 3 bases and the J gene lost 2 bases, with 28 bases spanning the gap. This CDR3 has 21 amino acids. The CDR3 loop is CASSIGGERRSKEGTNEKLFF. The CDR3 bases are TGTGCCAGTAGTATTGGAGGGGAACGGCGGTCTAAGGAGGGGACTAATGAAAAACTGTTTTTT.

The chain is built from TRBV24-1 and TRBJ2-7, with unresolved D. Trimming stripped 0 bases from V and 5 bases from J, with 7 bases between. The CDR3 loop spans 13 amino acids. Per the germline V gene, CDR1 is KGHDR and CDR2 is SFDVKD. This chain's CDR3 is CATSDLGQDEQYF. The CDR3 coding sequence is TGTGCCACCAGTGATTTGGGTCAGGACGAGCAGTACTTC.

The chain is built from TRBV11-2 and TRBJ2-7; maybe TRBD2 (5 bases). This CDR3 region has 13 residues. Germline CDR1 and CDR2: SGHAT and FQNNGV. Trimming stripped 0 bases from V and 8 bases from J, with 11 bases between. The DNA for the CDR3 is TGTGCCAGCAGCTTAGATCCGGGGATCAAGCAGTACTTC. Translation: CASSLDPGIKQYF. Variable domain in full (rest from reference TRBV11-2 and TRBJ2-7): EAGVAQSPRYKIIEKRQSVAFWCNPISGHATLYWYQQILGQGPKLLIQFQNNGVVDDSQLPKDRFSAERLKGVDSTLKIQPAKLEDSAVYLCASSLDPGIKQYFGPGTRLTVT.

This chain links TRBV6-1 with TRBJ2-7, with 10 bases fitting TRBD1. The CDR3 has 13 amino acids. CDR1 is MNHNS and CDR2 is SASEGT in the germline V gene. With V trimmed by 1 base and J by 12 bases, 6 bases remained unmatched. The CDR3 sequence is CASSEDDRGRVYF. Here the CDR3 DNA reads TGTGCCAGCAGTGAAGACGACAGGGGGCGGGTGTACTTC.

The chain links TRBV2 to TRBJ2-7; D is uncertain. This CDR3 contains 15 residues. The germline gives CDR1 SNHLY, CDR2 FYNNEI. Deletions cut 4 bases from V and 0 bases from J, with 13 bases between. Here the CDR3 DNA reads TGTGCCAGCAGTGCGAGACACCAGAACTCCTACGAGCAGTACTTC. Translating gives CASSARHQNSYEQYF. Filled out from reference TRBV2 and TRBJ2-7, the complete variable domain reads EPEVTQTPSHQVTQMGQEVILRCVPISNHLYFYWYRQILGQKVEFLVSFYNNEISEKSEIFDDQFSVERPDGSNFTLKIRSTKLEDSAMYFCASSARHQNSYEQYFGPGTRLTVT.

In nucleotides, the CDR3 is TGTGCCAGCCCACGCGGGCGGCTAGAGGGGGCCAACGTCCTGACTTTC. Translated: CASPRGRLEGANVLTF. The chain employs TRBV2 and TRBJ2-6, with a possible D match to TRBD2 (5 bases). Trimming shortened V by 8 bases and J by 4 bases, and 18 bases separated the two germline ends. Germline V CDR1 and CDR2: SNHLY, FYNNEI. The CDR3 is 16 amino acids. Drawing the rest from reference TRBV2 and TRBJ2-6, the complete variable domain is EPEVTQTPSHQVTQMGQEVILRCVPISNHLYFYWYRQILGQKVEFLVSFYNNEISEKSEIFDDQFSVERPDGSNFTLKIRSTKLEDSAMYFCASPRGRLEGANVLTFGAGSRLTVL.

The rearrangement links TRBV11-2 to TRBJ2-7; TRBD1 matches 10 bases. The CDR3 has 15 residues. The junction had 7 bases not matched to a gene; V was cut back by 5 bases and J by 3 bases. Germline CDR1 SGHAT, CDR2 FQNNGV. The CDR3 is CASSDRDRGDYEQYF. The CDR3 DNA follows: TGTGCCAGCAGCGACCGGGACAGGGGCGACTACGAGCAGTACTTC. Filled out from reference TRBV11-2 and TRBJ2-7, the complete variable domain reads EAGVAQSPRYKIIEKRQSVAFWCNPISGHATLYWYQQILGQGPKLLIQFQNNGVVDDSQLPKDRFSAERLKGVDSTLKIQPAKLEDSAVYLCASSDRDRGDYEQYFGPGTRLTVT.

The J gene is TRBJ1-2, the V gene TRBV7-9; 7 bases line up with TRBD1. The CDR3 spans 13 residues. Germline trimming cut 5 bases from V and 8 bases from J; bases unmatched to any gene: 8. The germline CDR1 and CDR2 sequences are SEHNR and FQNEAQ (reference sequence). CDR3 protein: CASSPDRKGGYTF. In nucleotides, the CDR3 is TGTGCCAGCAGCCCGGACAGGAAAGGGGGCTACACCTTC.

The rearrangement joins TRBV6-5 to TRBJ1-5, with TRBD1 matching 7 bases. After removal of 5 bases from V and 7 bases from J, the junction contained 5 bases not matched to a gene. Germline-derived CDR1 and CDR2 are MNHEY and SVGAGI. The CDR3 length is 13 residues. CDR3 coding DNA: TGTGCCAGCAGTCAGGGGGAAAGGCAGCCCCAGCATTTT. It translates to CASSQGERQPQHF.